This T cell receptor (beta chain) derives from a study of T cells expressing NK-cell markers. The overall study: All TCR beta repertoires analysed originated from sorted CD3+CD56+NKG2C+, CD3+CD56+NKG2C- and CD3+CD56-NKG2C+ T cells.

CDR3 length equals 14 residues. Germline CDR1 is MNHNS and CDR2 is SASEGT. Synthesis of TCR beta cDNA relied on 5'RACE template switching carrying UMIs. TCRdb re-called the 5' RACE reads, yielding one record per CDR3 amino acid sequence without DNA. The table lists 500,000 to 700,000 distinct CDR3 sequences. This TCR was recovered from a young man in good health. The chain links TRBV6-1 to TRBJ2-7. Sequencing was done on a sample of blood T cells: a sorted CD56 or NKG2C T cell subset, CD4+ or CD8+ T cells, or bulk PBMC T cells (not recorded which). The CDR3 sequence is CASSPRVFSYEQYF.